The clone carrying this TCR beta chain has a single count. This sample is drawn from a study of blood T cells in healthy people across ages. Germline-derived CDR1 and CDR2 are LGHNA and YNFKEQ. The CDR3 length is 15 residues. V gave up 2 bases and J gave up 5 bases; unmatched junction bases: 6. A second PCR of 7 to 11 cycles used a sample-barcoded 5' primer and a J-beta primer mix. The template-switch adaptor, which had 12 random nucleotides, put a tag on each cDNA molecule. TCRdb ran MiXCR on the 5' RACE reads and lists one entry per CDR3 protein. There are roughly 800,000 distinct CDR3 sequences in the sample; roughly 26% occur only once, and about 3% lies in the top ten. The same sample was also studied in work on T cells of mothers and their children.

This sequence joins TRBV4-2 and TRBJ2-3; 8 nucleotides align to TRBD2. Sequencing was performed on blood. The clonotype was recovered from a boy aged 10-17 years in good health. The CDR3 reads CASSQPGGTVDTQYF. CDR3 nucleotides: TGTGCCAGCAGCCAACCGGGAGGGACGGTAGATACGCAGTATTTT.